The source of this T cell receptor (beta chain) is a study of cytomegalovirus exposure and HLA in healthy donors (dated by TCRdb to about 2017). The study in broad terms: According to an earlier analysis of 587 of the donors, roughly 180 million T cells yielded roughly 110 million unique TCR beta sequences and 250 to 350 Gb of sequence data. The T cell repertoires of 700 or so subjects were profiled by immunosequencing and related to cytomegalovirus serostatus. An early release covering roughly 600 HLA-typed donors comprised roughly 300 gigabases of sequencing data and around 85 million unique TCR sequences. In a later analysis, previously published TCR beta repertoires from about 670 donors were re-analyzed and high-resolution HLA genotyping was added so that TCR occurrence patterns could be studied. All discovery cohort repertoires had been generated using a single sequencing platform. The study aimed to test whether signatures of past pathogen exposure could be identified by cataloging public T cell receptors. Rather than drawing on any new phenotypic data, the later analysis identified candidate immune exposures from TCR beta sequences and the way those sequences occurred across donors. Alongside the repertoire data, information on donor age, sex, ethnicity and CMV serostatus was compiled. Several DR-DQ haplotypes were handled as single units for association and clustering because linkage in the cohort was strong. Of the roughly 400 genotyped donors, 81% fell in the genetic ancestry cluster associated with self-reported Caucasian donors. Typing coverage varied by locus: roughly 629-640 donors for A, B, C, DRB1 and DQB1; 500 to 550 for DQA1; some 610 for DPA1; roughly 450 for DPB1. To predict cytomegalovirus infection status, the study combined high-throughput TCR immunosequencing, statistical association of individual TCRs with disease status, and machine learning. A separate validation cohort of roughly 110 different subjects was used in addition to the approximately 610-subject first cohort. Class I and class II HLA loci were covered by the typing at four-digit resolution. An earlier analysis of about 600 of the donors used high-throughput TCR beta sequencing to judge whether each TCR beta V gene segment behaved as functional or pseudogenic. Among about 360 genotyped donors of the cohort, an average of around 240,000 unique TCR beta nucleotide sequences were sequenced per donor, 15% to 20% of them non-productive. In a later genetic analysis, genome-wide SNP genotypes for about three fifths of the roughly 670 donors were used, and that subset was treated as a discovery cohort. Results and caveats for the whole study, not just this receptor: A later genetic analysis reported fewer N-insertions in productive TCRs among donors in an Asian-associated ancestry cluster than the approximately 670-donor mean. Correlated functional status among segregating V segments might reflect linkage disequilibrium, but an unknown experimental factor could not be ruled out. Most TCR sequences were seen in very few donors, while some public TCRs were found in many individuals. Because HLA typing was unavailable for some donors at each locus, only the typed subset was used in association tests. In this cohort, only TCR beta chains were sequenced, and detectable features were limited by the absence of alpha or paired-chain data. In an earlier analysis of 500 to 650 of the donors, most TCR beta V segments appeared in productive rearrangements about 87% or about 30% of the time, broadly matching IMGT annotations. A later analysis found that most CMV-associated TCR beta chains appeared HLA-restricted, with HLA associations seemingly driven largely by CMV exposure. A further reported finding was that TCR beta sequences accurately predicted the HLA-A and HLA-B alleles for most subjects in the first cohort. Sequencing depth was assumed to be roughly uniform across donors in the presence/absence analyses, though that assumption may not hold. In a later analysis, HLA-associated TCR beta chains were found to be more clonally expanded and to have lower generation probabilities than equally common non-associated chains. The earlier analysis of 587 of the donors excluded roughly 16 rarely observed V segments, including chromosome 9 orphons, because counts were too low. Specific HLA alleles were associated with about 17,000 TCR beta sequences at a false discovery rate of 0.05 in a later analysis. A cluster of highly shared sequence variants was judged likely to be a technical artifact of the sequencing pipeline. Some IMGT-functional V segments, including TRBV6-2 and TRBV6-3, could not be distinguished by the 87-base-pair reads and were therefore excluded. In a later genetic analysis, a missense DCLRE1C variant was associated with V-gene and J-gene trimming of TCR beta chains, and the association was replicated in an independent cohort. CMV serostatus was the only immune exposure information available for the cohort. A few of the identified cytomegalovirus-associated TCR beta chains were confirmed in vitro to be specific for cytomegalovirus antigens. When HLA alleles, especially DR and DQ, strongly co-occurred, TCR associations were difficult to assign to individual alleles. The study listed 150 to 200 TCR beta chains as associated with cytomegalovirus. A later analysis reported that several top co-occurrence clusters appeared linked to parvovirus B19, influenza, CMV and Epstein-Barr virus. In both the original and validation cohorts, the classifier was reported to diagnose cytomegalovirus status with high specificity and sensitivity. It was suggested by the authors that the approach could potentially be generalized to other disease states and immunological phenotypes. A later analysis found that TCR association rates varied across HLA loci, with DRB1 alleles showing the most associated TCRs and HLA-C alleles the fewest.

Via the germline V gene, CDR1 is KGHSH and CDR2 LQKENI. V is pruned by 3 bases and J by 0 bases, leaving 6 bases of the junction without a gene match. From the cysteine through the phenylalanine, the CDR3 covers 17 amino acids. The DNA shown is the 51-base CDR3, in frame from base 1. Library prep was done by the immunoSEQ multiplex PCR assay. A mixture of 60 forward primers for TCR Vbeta segments and 13 reverse primers for TCR Jbeta segments was used in the multiplex PCR. Amplification of the CDR3 region of rearranged TCR beta genes was performed with a multiplex PCR assay on genomic DNA. The Illumina HiSeq System was used to sequence the amplified TCR beta libraries as 87-base-pair reads. As for how the authors treated the data: A later analysis counted tens of millions of unique TCR beta chains across the 650 to 700 repertoires, and about 10 million of these chains were shared by at least two donors. Raw reads were error-corrected and collapsed into unique sequences by a nearest-neighbor algorithm in which closely related sequences were merged to remove PCR and sequencing errors. V, D and J gene segments were assigned by aligning CDR3 sequences to IMGT reference sequences. For a sequence to be retained, a match of at least six nucleotides was required to both a V gene segment and a J gene segment. A rearrangement counted as productive if the CDR3 had no stop codons and remained in frame with V and J, and every other rearrangement counted as non-productive. Following IMGT convention, CDR3 was defined as the stretch from the second conserved V-encoded cysteine to the conserved J-encoded phenylalanine. The earlier analysis of 587 of the donors excluded any sequence lacking an unambiguous match to a single V gene segment. An earlier analysis of several hundred of the donors called V segments functional above 56.7% productive rearrangements and segregating when the between-donor standard deviation exceeded 5%. A statistical classification framework was built for diagnosing cytomegalovirus status from the catalog of TCR beta chain sequences. A later analysis assigned V and J genes by comparing TCR nucleotide sequences with IMGT/GENE-DB human TR gene sequences. The TCRdist pipeline was used in a later analysis to assign CDR3 sequences and most-parsimonious VDJ recombination scenarios. In a later analysis, each TCR beta chain was defined by its CDR3 amino acid sequence together with its V-gene family, and reads lacking a unique V-gene family were excluded. A later analysis removed roughly 590 highly shared, low-generation-probability nucleotide sequences to deal with suspected cross-contamination and a sequencing artifact. For each public chain, a later analysis derived a clonal expansion index from normalized ranks of inferred template counts within each repertoire. In a later analysis, generation probabilities were computed with a VDJ recombination model fitted to out-of-frame rearrangements, and the resulting probabilities were checked against IGoR. In a later analysis, TCR-TCR, TCR-HLA and TCR-CMV co-occurrence was scored with hypergeometric tests, and a repertoire-size bias correction was applied to TCR pairs. False discovery rates were estimated in a later analysis by permuting HLA or CMV assignments 20 times. In a later analysis, co-occurring TCRs were grouped with DBSCAN, and TCRdist sequence similarity was added when clustering was performed within HLA-allele-positive subsets. Repertoires with fewer than 30,000 or more than 120,000 public chains, plus five repertoires with anomalous nucleotide sharing, were excluded from co-occurrence clustering. TCRdb limited this immuneACCESS table to in-frame rearrangements with V and J called. A share of clones is missing; checked studies link under half to unresolved V genes, and the rest is unexplained. The D gene and trimming were derived from the DNA, and the V and J assignments and clone size from that table. The sample profile shows around 130,000 clones; 61% of them were found once. The ten largest clones represent less than 2% of the sample.

Concerning this clone: Its antigen is unknown. No base quality information exists; no much larger clone differs at one position.

The cohort consisted of 666 healthy bone marrow donors. All cohort members were sampled while nominally healthy, although unrecorded immune exposures were likely present. The donor was CMV seronegative and was included in the group of 352 seronegative cohort members. Each donor provided a peripheral blood sample, and peripheral blood mononuclear cells were used for TCR beta sequencing. Genomic DNA was extracted from the blood cell samples with the Qiagen DNeasy Blood Extraction Kit. The sequenced sample was PBMCs. The receptor chain draws on TRBV18 and TRBJ1-2; 11 junctional bases match TRBD1. This TCR came from a male donor in good health and CMV-seronegative. The nucleotide sequence is given as TGTGCCAGCTCACCCGGACAGGGGGCCTTAGCTAACTATGGCTACACCTTC. Its protein is CASSPGQGALANYGYTF.